This T cell receptor (beta chain) emerged from a study of T cell responses to AZD1222 COVID-19 vaccine. Study-level points and caveats: Seropositivity was recorded at baseline in only 5 or 6 AZD1222 recipients.

As regards this clone: Its matching antigen is unknown.

The CDR3 totals 13 residues. V dropped 1 base and J dropped 6 bases, with 7 bases sitting between them. Germline CDR1 reads LNHNV; CDR2 reads YYDKDF (reference sequence). The repertoire was sequenced with immunoSEQ multiplex PCR; TCRdb's copy has only in-frame clones and lacks some. The table has approximately 170,000 clones, around nine tenths seen once. The specimen comprised peripheral blood, sampled 28 days after the second AZD1222 dose. The receptor comes from an adult who received the AZD1222 COVID-19 vaccine. The chain combines TRBV15 with TRBJ2-1, with a tentative D call TRBD2 (6 bases). CDR3 sequence reads: CATSRAGGNEQFF. The CDR3 region has the DNA TGTGCCACCAGCAGAGCCGGGGGCAATGAGCAGTTCTTC.